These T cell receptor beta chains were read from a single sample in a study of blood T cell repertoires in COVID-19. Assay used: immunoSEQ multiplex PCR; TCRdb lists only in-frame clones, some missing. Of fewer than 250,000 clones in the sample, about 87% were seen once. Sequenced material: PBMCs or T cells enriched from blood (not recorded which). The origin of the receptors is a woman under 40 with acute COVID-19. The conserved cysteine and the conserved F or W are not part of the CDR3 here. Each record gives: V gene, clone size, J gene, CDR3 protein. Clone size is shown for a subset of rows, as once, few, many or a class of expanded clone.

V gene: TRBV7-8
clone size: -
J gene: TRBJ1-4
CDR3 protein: ASSKGQGREKLF

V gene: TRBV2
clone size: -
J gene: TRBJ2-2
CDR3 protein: ASSEGPGELF

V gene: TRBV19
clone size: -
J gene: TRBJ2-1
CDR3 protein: ASRSVGGSSYNEQF

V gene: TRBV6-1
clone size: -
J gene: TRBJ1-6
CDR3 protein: ASSEAPGTGGSPLH

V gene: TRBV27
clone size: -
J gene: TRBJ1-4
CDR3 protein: ASIPDRDEKLF

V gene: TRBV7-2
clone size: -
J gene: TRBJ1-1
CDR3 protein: ASSLFTTGVEQAF

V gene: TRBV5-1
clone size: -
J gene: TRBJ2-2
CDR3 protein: ASSLGGGTGELF

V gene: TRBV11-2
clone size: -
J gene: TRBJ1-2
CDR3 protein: ASRGSGGSAFYGYT

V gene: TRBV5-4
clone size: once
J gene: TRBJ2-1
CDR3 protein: ASSPRLAGGPFEQF

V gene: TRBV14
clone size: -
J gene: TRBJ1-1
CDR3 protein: ASSQSVNTEAF

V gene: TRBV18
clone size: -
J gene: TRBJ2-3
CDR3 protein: ASSPNSGGTTDTQY

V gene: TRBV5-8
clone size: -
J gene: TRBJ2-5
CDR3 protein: ASSLFGNTGVQETQY

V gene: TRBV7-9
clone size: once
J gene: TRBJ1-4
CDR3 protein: ASSLLGTGRSEKLF